The next 24 T cell receptor beta chains were all read from a single sample in a study of PD-1 blockade in mismatch repair-deficient tumors. Clones were read by immunoSEQ multiplex PCR, and TCRdb kept only the in-frame ones, dropping some. Among 80,000 to 100,000 clones, approximately 81% were seen once, and the ten largest hold roughly 2.5%. The sequences come from peripheral blood, collected 12 weeks after starting pembrolizumab. The source is an adult with mismatch repair-deficient cancer.

The chain employs TRBV18 and TRBJ1-2; D gene unclear. The CDR3 spans 14 residues. Germline assignment: CDR1 KGHSH and CDR2 LQKENI. Trimming removed 6 bases from V and 0 bases from J, with 11 bases in between. CDR3 protein: CASSSGRANYGYTF. The DNA for the CDR3 is TGTGCCAGCTCTTCGGGTAGGGCTAACTATGGCTACACCTTC.

V usage is TRBV15 and J usage is TRBJ2-5, with TRBD1 identical over 9 bases. The CDR3 loop spans 15 amino acids. Unmatched junction bases numbered 9, after V lost 5 bases and J lost 5 bases. Germline CDR1 LNHNV, CDR2 YYDKDF (reference sequence). CDR3 sequence reads: CATSPRGQGGETQYF. The CDR3 DNA is TGTGCCACCAGCCCGCGGGGACAGGGTGGGGAGACCCAGTACTTC.

This chain joins TRBV10-3 and TRBJ2-5, with D perhaps TRBD2 (6 bases). Trimming shortened V by 7 bases and J by 1 base, and 10 bases separated the two germline ends. The CDR3 length is 13 residues. The germline gives CDR1 ENHRY, CDR2 SYGVKD. The CDR3, as DNA: TGTGCCATCATGGCGGGAACCCAAGAGACCCAGTACTTC. This sequence encodes CAIMAGTQETQYF.

This clone showed up just once. This rearrangement joins TRBV9 to TRBJ2-3; D perhaps matches TRBD2 (5 bases). Germline V CDR1 and CDR2: SGDLS, YYNGEE. CDR3 length equals 16 residues. V dropped 4 bases and J dropped 0 bases, with 15 bases sitting between them. This CDR3 reads CASSQSNGKSTDTQYF. The CDR3, as DNA: TGTGCCAGCAGCCAGAGCAACGGGAAAAGCACAGATACGCAGTATTTT.

The chain links TRBV4-1 to TRBJ2-7, with D perhaps assigned TRBD1 or TRBD2 (5 bases each). With 5 bases removed from V and 3 bases from J, the gap between germline ends came to 11 bases. This CDR3 is built from 13 residues. Germline loops: CDR1 MGHRA, CDR2 YSYEKL. CDR3 in amino acids: CASSKLGDYEQYF. CDR3 in DNA: TGCGCCAGCAGCAAACTAGGGGACTACGAGCAGTACTTC.

In its sample, this clone was seen many times. This chain links TRBV19 with TRBJ2-7; TRBD2 matches at 7 bases. CDR3 length: 13 residues. Germline V gene data show CDR1 as LNHDA and CDR2 as SQIVND (reference sequence). The trim removed 6 bases at V and 3 bases at J, leaving 5 bases unmatched. Written as DNA, the CDR3 is TGTGCCAGTAGCCCGGGACTAAACTACGAGCAGTACTTC. Protein sequence: CASSPGLNYEQYF. The complete variable domain, with remaining parts taken from reference TRBV19 and TRBJ2-7, reads DGGITQSPKYLFRKEGQNVTLSCEQNLNHDAMYWYRQDPGQGLRLIYYSQIVNDFQKGDIAEGYSVSREKKESFPLTVTSAQKNPTAFYLCASSPGLNYEQYFGPGTRLTVT.

This clone was found a few times. DNA for the CDR3: TGTGCCACCAGCAGATCGGGACAGCAATTTGAGCCCCAGCATTTT. As protein: CATSRSGQQFEPQHF. The rearrangement uses TRBV15 and TRBJ1-5; 7 bases line up with TRBD1. Germline V lookup: CDR1 LNHNV, CDR2 YYDKDF (reference sequence). The CDR3 is made up of 15 amino acids. V lost 2 bases and J lost 8; bases outside the gene matches: 9.

The rearrangement uses TRBV6-1 and TRBJ2-1; 7 nucleotides match TRBD1. Germline CDR1 is MNHNS and CDR2 is SASEGT. J lost 3 bases, V lost 7 bases, and 6 bases had no gene match. The CDR3 is 14 amino acids. The CDR3 DNA sequence: TGTGCCAGCAACCCCCGGGACAGCTACAATGAGCAGTTCTTC. Its protein product is CASNPRDSYNEQFF.

The chain uses TRBV18 and TRBJ2-2; no firm D call. The CDR3 contains 11 residues. Germline V lookup: CDR1 KGHSH, CDR2 LQKENI. Between the trimmed V and J ends, which lost 8 bases and 6 bases, there was a span of 7 bases. The CDR3, as DNA: TGTGCCAGCCGTCTTGCCGGGGAGCTGTTTTTT. Its protein is CASRLAGELFF.

The V and J genes are TRBV5-6 and TRBJ2-3; D is tentatively TRBD1 or TRBD2 (5 bases each). The V end lost 4 bases, the J end lost 4 bases, and 16 bases lay between the germline ends. The CDR3 loop spans 15 amino acids. Germline V gene lookup returns CDR1 SGHDT and CDR2 YYEEEE. This CDR3 is CASSLGTAGADTQYF. The CDR3 bases are TGTGCCAGCAGCCTAGGGACGGCGGGCGCAGATACGCAGTATTTT.

This chain links TRBV2 with TRBJ1-5, with 8 bases aligning to TRBD1. CDR3 length: 16 residues. V was pared by 1 base and J by 6 bases, with 8 bases of the junction left unmatched. From germline, CDR1 is SNHLY and CDR2 FYNNEI. In DNA form, the CDR3 reads TGTGCCAGCAGTGAAGAACCGGACAGGGCTGCTCAGCCCCAGCATTTT. This codes for CASSEEPDRAAQPQHF.

The gene calls are TRBV4-2 and TRBJ2-1, with 10 bases that match TRBD2. Germline CDR1 and CDR2: LGHNA and YNFKEQ. J gave up 6 bases and V 1 base, and 9 bases lay outside the gene matches. This CDR3 has 17 residues. The CDR3 protein is CASSQALAGAGANEQFF. CDR3 in DNA: TGTGCCAGCAGCCAAGCCCTAGCGGGAGCTGGGGCCAATGAGCAGTTCTTC.

V usage is TRBV6-5 and J usage is TRBJ1-2; no reliable D call. This CDR3 region has 12 residues. Germline V lookup: CDR1 MNHEY, CDR2 SVGAGI. V gave up 6 bases and J gave up 6 bases, with 11 bases separating them. Here the CDR3 reads CASRLDTDGYTF. The CDR3 coding sequence is TGTGCCAGCAGACTTGACACCGATGGCTACACCTTC.

The J gene is TRBJ2-2, the V gene TRBV29-1; a weak D match, TRBD2 (5 bases). This CDR3 spans 12 amino acids. The germline V gene encodes CDR1 SQVTM and CDR2 ANQGSEA. V shed 7 bases and J shed 7 bases, with 13 bases lying between them. Here the CDR3 DNA reads TGCAGCGCAGGACTGTCCAACGGGGAGCTGTTTTTT. Amino acid sequence: CSAGLSNGELFF.

The V call is TRBV21-1, the J call TRBJ1-2. TRBV21-1 is a pseudogene. The CDR3 has 12 amino acids. DNA of the CDR3: TGTGCCAGCACCGATCGAGGACGGAACTACACCTTC. Its protein product is CASTDRGRNYTF.

The chain couples TRBV5-1 to TRBJ2-1; no clear D gene. Trimming left V 0 bases short and J 7 bases short, with 8 bases between. This CDR3 spans 13 amino acids. Germline V lookup: CDR1 SGHRS, CDR2 YFSETQ. The CDR3: CASSLGLQNEQFF. CDR3 in DNA: TGCGCCAGCAGCTTGGGCCTTCAGAATGAGCAGTTCTTC.

The rearrangement joins TRBV5-6 to TRBJ2-2, with 15 bases identical to TRBD2. V lost 6 bases and J lost 4; bases outside the gene matches: 7. Germline loops: CDR1 SGHDT, CDR2 YYEEEE. This CDR3 is built from 17 residues. The CDR3 coding sequence is TGTGCCAGCACTGGACTAGCGGGAGGGCTCGGCACCGGGGAGCTGTTTTTT. As protein: CASTGLAGGLGTGELFF.

The chain has TRBV9 and TRBJ2-7, with TRBD1 matching 12 bases. Germline loops: CDR1 SGDLS, CDR2 YYNGEE. The V gene end was trimmed by 4 bases and the J gene end by 10 bases; junction bases not matched to a gene: 6. The CDR3 is 13 amino acids. This chain's CDR3 is CASSSRDRGQQYF. CDR3 coding DNA: TGTGCCAGCAGCTCCCGGGACAGGGGGCAACAGTACTTC. The full variable domain, in which reference TRBV9 and TRBJ2-7 provide the parts outside the CDR3, is DSGVTQTPKHLITATGQRVTLRCSPRSGDLSVYWYQQSLDQGLQFLIQYYNGEERAKGNILERFSAQQFPDLHSELNLSSLELGDSALYFCASSSRDRGQQYFGPGTRLTVT.

This clone was observed a few times. CDR3 in amino acids: CASRIGGKNEQYF. The CDR3 nucleotides are TGTGCCAGCAGGATAGGGGGAAAGAATGAGCAGTACTTC. The V gene is TRBV27, the J gene TRBJ2-7, with D maybe TRBD1 (6 bases). Deletions cut 6 bases from V and 7 bases from J, with 16 bases between. The CDR3 length is 13 residues. CDR1 MNHEY and CDR2 SMNVEV come from the germline V gene (reference sequence).

The chain couples TRBV7-8 to TRBJ1-3; D is unresolved. This CDR3 contains 17 residues. The germline CDR1 and CDR2 sequences are SGHVS and FQNEAQ. The V gene lost 4 bases and the J gene lost 0 bases, with 16 bases spanning the gap. In DNA, the CDR3 is TGTGCCAGCAGCTCGACTGTCGGACCGAGCTCTGGAAACACCATATATTTT. The encoded protein is CASSSTVGPSSGNTIYF.

This chain connects TRBV7-9 to TRBJ1-2; tentative D call: TRBD1 (5 bases). The CDR3 contains 14 residues. The V gene's germline CDR1 is SEHNR and CDR2 FQNEAQ (reference sequence). Trimming removed 4 bases from V and 4 bases from J, with 13 bases in between. In DNA form, the CDR3 reads TGTGCCAGCAGCTCGGGGCCGACATCCTATGGCTACACCTTC. It codes for CASSSGPTSYGYTF.

The chain joins TRBV9 to TRBJ2-2; possible D gene TRBD2, 6 bases. The CDR3 runs to 14 residues. The V gene lost 6 bases and the J gene lost 5 bases, with 14 bases spanning the gap. Germline values: CDR1 SGDLS, CDR2 YYNGEE. The chain's CDR3 is CASKASAGTGELFF. The DNA for the CDR3 is TGTGCCAGCAAAGCTAGCGCCGGTACCGGGGAGCTGTTTTTT.

This clone is termed medium-sized (0.01 to 0.1%). The chain joins TRBV28 to TRBJ2-2; TRBD2 matches at 9 bases. J gave up 6 bases and V 5 bases, and 4 bases lay outside the gene matches. Germline values: CDR1 MDHEN, CDR2 SYDVKM. The CDR3 extends over 14 amino acids. CDR3 sequence (DNA): TGTGCCAGCAGTCGGACTAGCGCTTCCGGGGAGCTGTTTTTT. Protein product: CASSRTSASGELFF.

The rearrangement joins TRBV9 to TRBJ2-5; 10 bases line up with TRBD2. Germline CDR1 reads SGDLS; CDR2 reads YYNGEE. CDR3 length: 15 amino acids. With 4 bases clipped from V and 4 bases from J, the junction kept 7 bases outside the gene matches. The CDR3 bases are TGTGCCAGCAGCATCCTAGCGGGAGCCAGAGAGACCCAGTACTTC. This gives the protein CASSILAGARETQYF. The full variable domain, its missing parts supplied by reference TRBV9 and TRBJ2-5, is DSGVTQTPKHLITATGQRVTLRCSPRSGDLSVYWYQQSLDQGLQFLIQYYNGEERAKGNILERFSAQQFPDLHSELNLSSLELGDSALYFCASSILAGARETQYFGPGTRLLVL.